The clone carrying this T cell receptor beta chain was seen a handful of times. Its specificity is unknown. This specimen comes from a study of T cell responses to AZD1222 COVID-19 vaccine. Points from the study as a whole: At baseline, just a handful of AZD1222 recipients tested seropositive. White British donors predominated, females outnumbered males, and clonal diversity was possibly underestimated. Increases in Spike-specific TCR breadth and depth were seen after two AZD1222 doses.

Germline lookup yields CDR1 MNHEY and CDR2 SMNVEV (reference sequence). Trimming removed 5 bases from V and 8 bases from J, with 18 bases in between. There are 14 residues in the CDR3. Assay: immunoSEQ multiplex PCR; the TCRdb copy retains only in-frame clones and omits some. The data show over 95,000 clones, with approximately 87% seen just once and roughly an eighth held by the top ten. Sequenced here: peripheral blood, sampled on day 0 of AZD1222 vaccination. This receptor was taken from an adult in good health. J is TRBJ1-2 and V is TRBV27; D gene ambiguous. The chain's CDR3 is CASSPAAGRTGYTF. The CDR3 nucleotides are TGTGCCAGCAGTCCGGCGGCAGGACGGACCGGCTACACCTTC.